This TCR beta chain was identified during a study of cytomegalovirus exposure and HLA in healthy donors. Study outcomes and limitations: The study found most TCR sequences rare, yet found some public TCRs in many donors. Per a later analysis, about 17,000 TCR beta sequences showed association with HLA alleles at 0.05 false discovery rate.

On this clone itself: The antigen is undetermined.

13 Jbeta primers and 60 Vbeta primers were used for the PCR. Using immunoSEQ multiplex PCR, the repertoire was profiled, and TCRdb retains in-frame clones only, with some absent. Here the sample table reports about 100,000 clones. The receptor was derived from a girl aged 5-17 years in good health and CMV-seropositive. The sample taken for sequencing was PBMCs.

For the CDR3, the DNA is TGTGCCAGCAGCCATCCGACAGGGGCGAATGAGCAGTTCTTC. Protein product: CASSHPTGANEQFF. The chain links TRBV7-9 to TRBJ2-1; 8 positions agree with TRBD1. This CDR3 is 14 amino acids long. Per the germline V gene, CDR1 is SEHNR and CDR2 is FQNEAQ (reference sequence). Trimming removed 5 bases from V and 7 bases from J; junction bases left unmatched: 7.